This note documents a single T cell receptor (beta chain) sequence. Its antigen is still unknown. This may be a read error, as it is one base from a much larger clone. This record belongs to a study of tumor-infiltrating lymphocytes in primary liver carcinoma. On the study more broadly: Lesions, classed as T1-T3 N0M0, spanned 4.2 to 10 cm across. Samples gave roughly 3.65 to 7.5 million productive TCRbeta reads, similar across tissue types. Study conclusions and caveats: Whereas tumor region pairs overlapped more, tumor-adjacent and tumor-blood pairs overlapped less. Compared with blood, tumor repertoires held significantly more in their top 250 clones.

A constant-region primer served to make TCR beta cDNA from 500 to 550 ng total RNA. Slightly modified ARM-PCR, run as three nested multiplex PCR rounds, produced the TCR beta libraries. Researchers ran the first two PCR rounds for 9 to 10 cycles each with TRBV1-TRBV30 forward primers and a C-beta reverse primer. Via MiXCR, TCRdb re-called the multiplex PCR reads, giving one row per CDR3 protein. The repertoire holds about 310,000 distinct CDR3 sequences, about 60% seen once, with 9% in the top ten. The length of the CDR3 is 13 residues. In germline, CDR1 is MNHEY, CDR2 SVGEGT. The source of the blood RNA was unsorted whole blood, and germline DNA was extracted as well.

Sequenced sample: peripheral blood. This TCR was sampled from a man aged 35 to 55 with primary liver carcinoma and hepatitis B virus infection. The chain couples TRBV6-2 or TRBV6-3 to TRBJ2-1, with D maybe TRBD1 (5 bases). CDR3 amino acids: CASSYLSGQGFLF. The DNA of the CDR3 is TGTGCCAGCAGTTACTTGAGTGGACAAGGATTTCTCTTC.